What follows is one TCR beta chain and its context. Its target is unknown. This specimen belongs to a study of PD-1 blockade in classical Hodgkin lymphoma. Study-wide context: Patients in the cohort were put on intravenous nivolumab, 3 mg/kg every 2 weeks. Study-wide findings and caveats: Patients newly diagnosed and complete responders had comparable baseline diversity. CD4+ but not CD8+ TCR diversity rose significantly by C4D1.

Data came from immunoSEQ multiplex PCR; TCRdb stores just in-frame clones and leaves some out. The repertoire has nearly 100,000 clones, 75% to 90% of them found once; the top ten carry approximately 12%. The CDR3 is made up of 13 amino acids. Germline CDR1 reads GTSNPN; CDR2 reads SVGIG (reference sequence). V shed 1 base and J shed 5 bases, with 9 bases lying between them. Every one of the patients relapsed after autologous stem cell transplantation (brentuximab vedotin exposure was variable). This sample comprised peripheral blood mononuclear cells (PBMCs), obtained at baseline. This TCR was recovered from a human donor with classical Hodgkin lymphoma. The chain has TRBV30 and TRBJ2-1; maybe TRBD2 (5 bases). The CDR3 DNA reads TGTGCCTGGAGTGCCGCGGGTAACAATGAGCAGTTCTTC. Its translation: CAWSAAGNNEQFF.